The clone carrying this T cell receptor (beta chain) was recorded a few times. Germline V gene data show CDR1 as SGHTA and CDR2 as FQGNSA. This CDR3 contains 15 residues. V was shortened by 0 bases and J by 3 bases, with 12 bases between the two germline ends. This entry belongs to a study of beta chain features in type 1 diabetes. As every portion of the isolated RNA was reverse transcribed, the sequencing read expressed TCRB transcripts. Using immunoSEQ multiplex PCR, the repertoire was profiled, and TCRdb retains in-frame clones only, with some absent. The repertoire holds 300,000 to 400,000 clones, approximately 11% seen once, with over 0.015% in the top ten.

The chain couples TRBV7-2 to TRBJ2-7; the D gene is possibly TRBD2 (6 bases). The sequenced material came from naive CD4+ T cells from blood. The receptor was isolated from a woman aged 30 to 39 in good health. CDR3 region: CASSLAGADYYEQYF. For the CDR3, the DNA is TGTGCCAGCAGCTTAGCAGGGGCGGACTACTACGAGCAGTACTTC.